A selection of T cell receptor beta chains follows, all from one sample in a study of molecular identifiers for immune sequencing clone quantification. In TCRdb, the PCR reads were re-called with MiXCR into one record per CDR3 protein. The sample includes roughly 93,000 distinct CDR3 sequences, around 20% seen only once; the top ten take around 0.91%. Sequenced material: naive CD8+ T cells from blood, with Jurkat cell RNA spiked in. The receptors were sampled from a human donor in good health. Some libraries in this study had Jurkat cell RNA spiked in. The CDR3 runs from the conserved cysteine through the conserved F or W. Fields, in order: D gene, V gene, J gene, clone size, CDR3 DNA, CDR3 protein. D genes are given only for firm matches. Expanded clones get a size class; other rows say once, few or many, or leave the size out.

d_gene: TRBD1
v_gene: TRBV28
j_gene: TRBJ2-2
abundance: many
CDR3nt: TGTGCCAGCAGCCATTACAGGGGGTTGACCGGGGAGCTGTTTTTT
CDR3aa: CASSHYRGLTGELFF

d_gene: TRBD1
v_gene: TRBV28
j_gene: TRBJ2-1
abundance: many
CDR3nt: TGTGCCAGCAGTCAATCGAACCGGGACAGGGCCTACAATGAGCAGTTCTTC
CDR3aa: CASSQSNRDRAYNEQFF

d_gene: NA
v_gene: TRBV27
j_gene: TRBJ1-1
abundance: many
CDR3nt: TGTGCCAGCAGTTTAAGGGTCGATGGCACTGAAGCTTTCTTT
CDR3aa: CASSLRVDGTEAFF

d_gene: TRBD2
v_gene: TRBV29-1
j_gene: TRBJ2-1
abundance: many
CDR3nt: TGCAGCGTTGAAGGACTAGCGGGAGTTGAGCAGTTCTTC
CDR3aa: CSVEGLAGVEQFF

d_gene: NA
v_gene: TRBV6-5
j_gene: TRBJ2-2
abundance: many
CDR3nt: TGTGCCAGCAGTCCGACTTCGAACACCGGGGAGCTGTTTTTT
CDR3aa: CASSPTSNTGELFF

d_gene: TRBD1
v_gene: TRBV14
j_gene: TRBJ1-1
abundance: many
CDR3nt: TGTGCCAGCAGCCCGGGGGACAGGGGAATAACTGAAGCTTTCTTT
CDR3aa: CASSPGDRGITEAFF

d_gene: TRBD2
v_gene: TRBV28
j_gene: TRBJ2-3
abundance: many
CDR3nt: TGTGCCAGCAGTTTGGGACTAGCGGGAGGGCCAACAGATACGCAGTATTTT
CDR3aa: CASSLGLAGGPTDTQYF

d_gene: NA
v_gene: TRBV5-6
j_gene: TRBJ1-5
abundance: many
CDR3nt: TGTGCCAGCAGCCCCGGGACTGGTAGCAATCAGCCCCAGCATTTT
CDR3aa: CASSPGTGSNQPQHF

d_gene: NA
v_gene: TRBV6-5
j_gene: TRBJ2-4
abundance: many
CDR3nt: TGTGCCAGCAGTTACTCGGGGCAGGGTGGGGACATTCAGTACTTC
CDR3aa: CASSYSGQGGDIQYF

d_gene: NA
v_gene: TRBV5-1
j_gene: TRBJ1-1
abundance: NA
CDR3nt: TGCGCCAGCAGCTTGGAAACGACAGTCCTTGAAGCTTTCTTT
CDR3aa: CASSLETTVLEAFF

d_gene: TRBD2
v_gene: TRBV11-2
j_gene: TRBJ2-1
abundance: many
CDR3nt: TGTGCCAGCAGCGCAACCGGGACTAGCCCGTACAATGAGCAGTTCTTC
CDR3aa: CASSATGTSPYNEQFF

d_gene: NA
v_gene: TRBV7-2
j_gene: TRBJ2-5
abundance: many
CDR3nt: TGTGCCAGCAGCTCAGGACACAGTACCCAAGAGACCCAGTACTTC
CDR3aa: CASSSGHSTQETQYF

d_gene: NA
v_gene: TRBV20-1
j_gene: TRBJ2-5
abundance: many
CDR3nt: TGCAGTGCTAGATCGGGTTACCAAGAGACCCAGTACTTC
CDR3aa: CSARSGYQETQYF

d_gene: TRBD2
v_gene: TRBV5-1
j_gene: TRBJ2-5
abundance: many
CDR3nt: TGCGCCAGCAGCTTGTTGCGGGGGGCCCAGGAGACCCAGTACTTC
CDR3aa: CASSLLRGAQETQYF

d_gene: NA
v_gene: TRBV9
j_gene: TRBJ2-2
abundance: once
CDR3nt: TGTGCCAGCAGCGCCGTTACGGACACCGGGGAGCTGTTTTTT
CDR3aa: CASSAVTDTGELFF

d_gene: TRBD1
v_gene: TRBV29-1
j_gene: TRBJ2-7
abundance: medium-sized
CDR3nt: TGCAGCGCCCGGGACAGTAGCTCCTACGAGCAGTACTTC
CDR3aa: CSARDSSSYEQYF

d_gene: NA
v_gene: TRBV5-6
j_gene: TRBJ2-3
abundance: NA
CDR3nt: TGTGCCAGCAGCTTGGTTAGGGAGGATATAGCCGAAAGCACAGATACGCAGTATTTT
CDR3aa: CASSLVREDIAESTDTQYF

d_gene: NA
v_gene: TRBV3-1
j_gene: TRBJ1-3
abundance: many
CDR3nt: TGTGCCAGCAGCCAAGATCGAGACGTCAGCTCTGGAAACACCATATATTTT
CDR3aa: CASSQDRDVSSGNTIYF

d_gene: TRBD1
v_gene: TRBV6-5
j_gene: TRBJ2-7
abundance: many
CDR3nt: TGTGCCAGCAGTTGGGACAGGGGGACCTCCTACGAGCAGTACTTC
CDR3aa: CASSWDRGTSYEQYF

d_gene: TRBD2
v_gene: TRBV3-1
j_gene: TRBJ2-3
abundance: many
CDR3nt: TGTGCCAGCAGCCGTGGACTAGCGACCACAGATACGCAGTATTTT
CDR3aa: CASSRGLATTDTQYF

d_gene: NA
v_gene: TRBV7-9
j_gene: TRBJ1-5
abundance: many
CDR3nt: TGTGCCAGCAGGGTCGGGAATCAGCCCCAGCATTTT
CDR3aa: CASRVGNQPQHF

d_gene: NA
v_gene: TRBV27
j_gene: TRBJ2-3
abundance: many
CDR3nt: TGTGCCAGCAGTTTAATAGATGAGACAGATACGCAGTATTTT
CDR3aa: CASSLIDETDTQYF

d_gene: NA
v_gene: TRBV27
j_gene: TRBJ1-5
abundance: many
CDR3nt: TGTGCCAGCAGTTTTCGACAGTACCATCAGCCCCAGCATTTT
CDR3aa: CASSFRQYHQPQHF

d_gene: TRBD1
v_gene: TRBV4-1
j_gene: TRBJ1-5
abundance: NA
CDR3nt: TGCGCCAGCAAAAGGGGACAGAGTCTAAATCAGCCCCAGCATTTT
CDR3aa: CASKRGQSLNQPQHF

d_gene: NA
v_gene: TRBV28
j_gene: TRBJ2-1
abundance: NA
CDR3nt: TGTGCCAGCAGTTTAGAGGACAGAGCTTACAGTGAGCAGTTCTTC
CDR3aa: CASSLEDRAYSEQFF

d_gene: NA
v_gene: TRBV6-2/TRBV6-3
j_gene: TRBJ2-2
abundance: NA
CDR3nt: TGTGCCAGCAGTTTAAACCGGCCCCATTTATCCGGGGAGCTGTCTTTT
CDR3aa: CASSLNRPHLSGELSF

d_gene: TRBD1
v_gene: TRBV3-1
j_gene: TRBJ1-5
abundance: many
CDR3nt: TGTGCCAGCAGCTTAGGCAGGGGGCTCCGGCAGCCCCAGCATTTT
CDR3aa: CASSLGRGLRQPQHF

d_gene: NA
v_gene: TRBV19
j_gene: TRBJ2-5
abundance: many
CDR3nt: TGTGCCAGTAGTATAGACGGCTACTCCATCCAAGAGACCCAGTACTTC
CDR3aa: CASSIDGYSIQETQYF

d_gene: NA
v_gene: TRBV21-1
j_gene: TRBJ2-4
abundance: many
CDR3nt: TGTGCCAGCAGTCCAGGGGGGACCTCTTTCAAAAACATTCAGTACTTC
CDR3aa: CASSPGGTSFKNIQYF